One sample yielded the 9 T cell receptor beta chains listed below, sequenced in a study of human T cells and chemical hapten exposure (dated by TCRdb to the early 2020s). Library preparation employed RACE. The sequencer was a NextSeq 500. TCRdb redid the processing of the public reads, applying fastp at Q25 and MiXCR, and retained in-frame beta chains. Each CDR3 protein gets just one entry, which takes the most common genes and DNA from the rows behind it. The sample profile shows around 260,000 distinct CDR3 sequences; over 8% of them were found once. 2.3% of the sample is held by the ten biggest clonotypes. The time point label, read with the paper, signifies: pre-sensitization, week 0. The treatment or condition label of this sample denotes: therapeutic diphenylcyclopropenone sensitization with weekly scalp DPC. The material sequenced was whole blood, taken in connection with sensitization to the hapten diphenylcyclopropenone (DPC). Source of these receptors: a woman aged 40 to 50 with alopecia areata. Some clones in this sample may be carry-over from other donors' samples.

This chain uses TRBV5-1 with TRBJ1-6; D might be TRBD1 (6 bases). Trimming removed 2 bases at V and 7 bases at J, with 13 bases between. The germline V gene encodes CDR1 SGHRS and CDR2 YFSETQ. The CDR3 loop spans 15 amino acids. The DNA for the CDR3 is TGCGCCAGCAGCTTAGACGGGACACCCAATTCACCCCTCCACTTT. Residues: CASSLDGTPNSPLHF.

The chain is built from TRBV4-1 and TRBJ1-1, with 10 positions matching TRBD1. Germline values: CDR1 MGHRA, CDR2 YSYEKL. After removal of 4 bases from V and 6 bases from J, the junction contained 11 bases not matched to a gene. The CDR3 totals 16 residues. The CDR3 is CASSRYPGTGVAEAFF. CDR3 nucleotide sequence: TGCGCCAGCAGCCGATACCCCGGGACAGGGGTGGCTGAAGCTTTCTTT.

This clonotype was seen a handful of times. CDR3 bases: TGCAGTGCTACTCCGGACACAGTAAACACTGAAGCTTTCTTT. This gives the protein CSATPDTVNTEAFF. This sequence joins TRBV20-1 and TRBJ1-1; D might be TRBD1 (5 bases). Trimming left V 4 bases short and J 2 bases short, with 14 bases between. This CDR3 is built from 14 residues. The germline V gene encodes CDR1 DFQATT and CDR2 SNEGSKA (reference sequence).

This clonotype was detected many times. The V and J genes are TRBV6-6 and TRBJ1-1; 7 nucleotides line up with TRBD1. CDR3 size: 17 residues. Germline V lookup: CDR1 MNHNY, CDR2 SVGAGI (reference sequence). V dropped 6 bases and J dropped 3; count of bases not matched to a gene: 16. CDR3 sequence reads: CASRGLFTGVPDTEAFF. The CDR3 coding sequence is TGTGCCAGCAGGGGACTCTTTACAGGGGTCCCTGACACTGAAGCTTTCTTT.

Written as DNA, the CDR3 is TGTGCCAGCAGCAGCGGACTAGCGGGATTTTACAATGAGCAGTTCTTC. This encodes CASSSGLAGFYNEQFF. The chain links TRBV5-6 to TRBJ2-1; TRBD2 matches at 12 bases. CDR3 length equals 16 residues. J was trimmed by 4 bases and V by 4 bases; bases with no gene match: 6. Germline V lookup: CDR1 SGHDT, CDR2 YYEEEE.

This clonotype was observed a handful of times. The chain combines TRBV5-1 with TRBJ2-3; D possibly corresponds to TRBD2 (6 bases). Trimming pared 0 bases from V and 0 bases from J, leaving 11 bases between. Germline loops: CDR1 SGHRS, CDR2 YFSETQ. This CDR3 is 16 amino acids long. This CDR3 is CASSLVLAGSTDTQYF. The CDR3 DNA sequence: TGCGCCAGCAGCTTGGTTCTGGCGGGGAGCACAGATACGCAGTATTTT. Drawing the rest from reference TRBV5-1 and TRBJ2-3, the complete variable domain is KAGVTQTPRYLIKTRGQQVTLSCSPISGHRSVSWYQQTPGQGLQFLFEYFSETQRNKGNFPGRFSGRQFSNSRSEMNVSTLELGDSALYLCASSLVLAGSTDTQYFGPGTRLTVL.

This clonotype was picked up a small number of times. The chain recombines TRBV29-1 with TRBJ2-1; 10 nucleotides agree with TRBD1. Germline assignment: CDR1 SQVTM and CDR2 ANQGSEA. Germline trimming cut 6 bases from V and 8 bases from J; bases unmatched to any gene: 13. This CDR3 spans 15 amino acids. The CDR3, as DNA: TGCAGCGTATACTCCCGGGACAGGGGTATCCATGAGCAGTTCTTC. Residues: CSVYSRDRGIHEQFF.

This clonotype was seen many times. The chain carries TRBV27 and TRBJ2-7, with unresolved D. Germline CDR1 and CDR2: MNHEY and SMNVEV (reference sequence). The CDR3 is 15 residues long. V gave up 0 bases and J gave up 3 bases, with 12 bases separating them. The CDR3: CASSLSRRTDYEQYF. CDR3 DNA sequence: TGTGCCAGCAGTTTATCGCGCAGGACGGACTACGAGCAGTACTTC.

CDR3 sequence reads: CASSELGQPEKANTGELFF. The CDR3 region has the DNA TGTGCCAGCAGTGAATTAGGGCAGCCAGAAAAAGCGAACACCGGGGAGCTGTTTTTT. V is TRBV2 and J is TRBJ2-2; D ambiguous. CDR1 is SNHLY, CDR2 FYNNEI, per germline. Between the trimmed V and J ends, which lost 2 bases and 0 bases, there was a span of 19 bases. The CDR3 spans 19 residues.